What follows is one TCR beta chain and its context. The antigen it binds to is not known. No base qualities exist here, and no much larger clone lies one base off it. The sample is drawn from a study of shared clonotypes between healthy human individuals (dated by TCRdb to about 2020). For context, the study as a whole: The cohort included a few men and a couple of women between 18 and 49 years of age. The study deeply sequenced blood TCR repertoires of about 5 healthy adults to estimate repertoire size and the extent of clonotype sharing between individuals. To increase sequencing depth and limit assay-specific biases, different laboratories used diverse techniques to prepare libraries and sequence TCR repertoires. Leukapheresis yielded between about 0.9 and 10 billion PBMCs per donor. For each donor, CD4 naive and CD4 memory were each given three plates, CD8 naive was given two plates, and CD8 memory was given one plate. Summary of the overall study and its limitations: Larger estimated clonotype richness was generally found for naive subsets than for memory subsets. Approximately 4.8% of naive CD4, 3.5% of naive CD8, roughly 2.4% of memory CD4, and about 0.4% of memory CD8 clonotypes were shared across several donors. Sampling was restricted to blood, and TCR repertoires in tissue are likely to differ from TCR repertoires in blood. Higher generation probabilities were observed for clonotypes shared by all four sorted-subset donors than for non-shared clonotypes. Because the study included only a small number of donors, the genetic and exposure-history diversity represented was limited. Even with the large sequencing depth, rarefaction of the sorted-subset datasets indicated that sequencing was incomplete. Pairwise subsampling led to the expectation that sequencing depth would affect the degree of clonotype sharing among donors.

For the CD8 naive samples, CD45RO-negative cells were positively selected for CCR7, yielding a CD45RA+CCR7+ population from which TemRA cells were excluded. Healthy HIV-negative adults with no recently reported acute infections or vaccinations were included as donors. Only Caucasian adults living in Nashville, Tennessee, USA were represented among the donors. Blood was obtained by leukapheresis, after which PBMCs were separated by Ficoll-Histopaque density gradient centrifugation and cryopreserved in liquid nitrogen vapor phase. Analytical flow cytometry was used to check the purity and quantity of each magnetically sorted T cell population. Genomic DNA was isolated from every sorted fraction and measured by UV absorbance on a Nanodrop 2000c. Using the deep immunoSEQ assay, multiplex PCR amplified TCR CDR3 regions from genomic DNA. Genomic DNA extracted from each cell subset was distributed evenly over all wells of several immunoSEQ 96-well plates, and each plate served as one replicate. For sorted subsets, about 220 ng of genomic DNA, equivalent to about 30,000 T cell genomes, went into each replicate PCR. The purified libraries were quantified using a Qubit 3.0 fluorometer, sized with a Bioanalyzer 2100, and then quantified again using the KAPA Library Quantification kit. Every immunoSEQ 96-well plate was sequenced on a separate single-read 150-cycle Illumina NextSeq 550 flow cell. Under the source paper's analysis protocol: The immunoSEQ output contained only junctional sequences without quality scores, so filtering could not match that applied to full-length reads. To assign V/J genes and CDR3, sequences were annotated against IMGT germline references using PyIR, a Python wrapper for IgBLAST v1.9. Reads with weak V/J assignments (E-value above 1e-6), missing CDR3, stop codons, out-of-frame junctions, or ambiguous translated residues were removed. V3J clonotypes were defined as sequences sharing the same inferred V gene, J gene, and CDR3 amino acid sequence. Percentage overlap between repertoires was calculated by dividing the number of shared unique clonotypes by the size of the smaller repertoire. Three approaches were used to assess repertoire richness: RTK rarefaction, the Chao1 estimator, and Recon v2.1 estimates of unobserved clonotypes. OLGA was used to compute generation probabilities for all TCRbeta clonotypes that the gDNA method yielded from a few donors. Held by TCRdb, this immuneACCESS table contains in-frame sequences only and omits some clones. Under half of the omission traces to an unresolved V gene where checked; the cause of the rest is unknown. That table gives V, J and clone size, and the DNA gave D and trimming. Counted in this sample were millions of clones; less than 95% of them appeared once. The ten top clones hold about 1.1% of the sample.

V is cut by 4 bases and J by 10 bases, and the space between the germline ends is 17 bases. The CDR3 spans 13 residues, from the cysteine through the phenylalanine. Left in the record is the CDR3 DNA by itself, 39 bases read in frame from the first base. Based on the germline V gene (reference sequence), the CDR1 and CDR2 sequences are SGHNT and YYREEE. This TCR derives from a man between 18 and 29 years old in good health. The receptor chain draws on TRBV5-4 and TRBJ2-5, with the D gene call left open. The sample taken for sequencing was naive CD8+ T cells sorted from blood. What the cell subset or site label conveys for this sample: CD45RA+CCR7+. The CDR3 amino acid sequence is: CASSQEPGPDQYF. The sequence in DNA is TGTGCCAGCAGCCAGGAACCAGGTCCGGACCAGTACTTC. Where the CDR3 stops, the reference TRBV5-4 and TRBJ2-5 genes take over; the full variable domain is ETGVTQSPTHLIKTRGQQVTLRCSSQSGHNTVSWYQQALGQGPQFIFQYYREEENGRGNFPPRFSGLQFPNYSSELNVNALELDDSALYLCASSQEPGPDQYFGPGTRLLVL.